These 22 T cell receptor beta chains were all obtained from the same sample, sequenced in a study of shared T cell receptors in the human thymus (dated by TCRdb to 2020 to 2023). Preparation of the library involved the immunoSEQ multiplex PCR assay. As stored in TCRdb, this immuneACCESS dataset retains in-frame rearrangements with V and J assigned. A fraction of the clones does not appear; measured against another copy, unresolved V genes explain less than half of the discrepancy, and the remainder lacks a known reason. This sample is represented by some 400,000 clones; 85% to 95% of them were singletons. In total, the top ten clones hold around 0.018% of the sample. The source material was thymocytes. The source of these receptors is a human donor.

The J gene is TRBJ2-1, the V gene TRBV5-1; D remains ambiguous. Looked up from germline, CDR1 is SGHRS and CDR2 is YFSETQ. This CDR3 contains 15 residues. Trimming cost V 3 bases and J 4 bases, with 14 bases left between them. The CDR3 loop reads CASSYPRWSYNEQFF. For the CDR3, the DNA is TGCGCCAGCAGCTACCCCAGGTGGTCATACAATGAGCAGTTCTTC.

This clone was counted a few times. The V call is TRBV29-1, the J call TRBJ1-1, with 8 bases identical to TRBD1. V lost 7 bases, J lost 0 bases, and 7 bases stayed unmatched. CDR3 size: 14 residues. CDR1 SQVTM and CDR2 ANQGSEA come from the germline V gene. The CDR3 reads CSARTGWMNTEAFF. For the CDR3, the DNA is TGCAGCGCTCGGACAGGGTGGATGAACACTGAAGCTTTCTTT.

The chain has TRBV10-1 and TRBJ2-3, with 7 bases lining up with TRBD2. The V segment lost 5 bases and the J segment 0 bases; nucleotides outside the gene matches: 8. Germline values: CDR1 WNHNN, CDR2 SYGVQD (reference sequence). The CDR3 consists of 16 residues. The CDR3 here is CASSTAGPSSTDTQYF. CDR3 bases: TGCGCCAGCAGTACAGCGGGACCCAGTAGCACAGATACGCAGTATTTT.

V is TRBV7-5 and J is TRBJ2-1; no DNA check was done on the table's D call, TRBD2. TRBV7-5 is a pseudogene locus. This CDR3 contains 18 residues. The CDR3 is CVRSFGTSRRLEFNEQFF. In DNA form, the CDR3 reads TGTGTCAGAAGCTTTGGGACTAGCCGCCGACTGGAATTCAATGAGCAGTTCTTC.

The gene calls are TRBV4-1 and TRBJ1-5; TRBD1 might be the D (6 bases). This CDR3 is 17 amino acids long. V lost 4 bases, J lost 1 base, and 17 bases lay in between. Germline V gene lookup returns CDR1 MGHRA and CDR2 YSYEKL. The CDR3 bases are TGCGCCAGCAGCCCAGGGGTGGGGGGTCCGAGCAATCAGCCCCAGCATTTT. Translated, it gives CASSPGVGGPSNQPQHF.

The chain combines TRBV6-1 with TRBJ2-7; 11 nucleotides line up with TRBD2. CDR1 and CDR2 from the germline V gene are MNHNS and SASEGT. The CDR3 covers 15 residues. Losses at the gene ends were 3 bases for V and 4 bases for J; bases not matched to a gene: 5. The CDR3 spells CASSDLTSGKYEQYF. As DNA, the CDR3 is TGTGCCAGCAGTGACTTGACTAGCGGGAAATACGAGCAGTACTTC.

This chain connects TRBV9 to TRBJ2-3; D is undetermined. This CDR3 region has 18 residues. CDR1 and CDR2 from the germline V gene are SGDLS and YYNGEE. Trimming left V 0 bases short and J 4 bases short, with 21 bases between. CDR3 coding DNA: TGTGCCAGCAGCGTAGCTCATGAAGGCAGGCTCCAGGCAGATACGCAGTATTTT. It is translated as CASSVAHEGRLQADTQYF.

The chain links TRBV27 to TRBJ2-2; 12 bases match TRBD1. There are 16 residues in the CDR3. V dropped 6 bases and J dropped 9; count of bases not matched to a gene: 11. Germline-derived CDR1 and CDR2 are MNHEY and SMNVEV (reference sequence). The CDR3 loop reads CASSRDRGLFGWELFF. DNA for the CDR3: TGTGCCAGCAGCCGGGACAGGGGGCTTTTCGGCTGGGAGCTGTTTTTT.

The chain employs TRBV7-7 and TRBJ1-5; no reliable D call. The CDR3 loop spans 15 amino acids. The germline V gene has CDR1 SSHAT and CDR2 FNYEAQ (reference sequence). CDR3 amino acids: CAAAKDYFSNQPQHF. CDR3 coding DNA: TGTGCGGCTGCTAAGGATTACTTTAGCAATCAGCCCCAGCATTTT.

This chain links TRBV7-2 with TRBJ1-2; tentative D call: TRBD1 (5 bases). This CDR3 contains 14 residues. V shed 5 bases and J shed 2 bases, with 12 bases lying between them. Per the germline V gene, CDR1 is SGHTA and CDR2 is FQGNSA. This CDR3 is CASSHLTVNYGYTF. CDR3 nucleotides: TGTGCCAGCAGCCACCTGACAGTAAACTATGGCTACACCTTC.

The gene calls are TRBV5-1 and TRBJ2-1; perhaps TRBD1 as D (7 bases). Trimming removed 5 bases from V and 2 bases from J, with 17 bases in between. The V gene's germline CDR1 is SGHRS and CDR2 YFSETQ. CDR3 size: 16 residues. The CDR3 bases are TGCGCCAGCAGGAATTCGACAGGGAGGACCTACAATGAGCAGTTCTTC. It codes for CASRNSTGRTYNEQFF.

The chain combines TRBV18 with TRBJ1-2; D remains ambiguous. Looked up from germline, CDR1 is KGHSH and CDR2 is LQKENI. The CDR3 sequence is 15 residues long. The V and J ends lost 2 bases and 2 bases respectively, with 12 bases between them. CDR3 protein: CASSPVEGRNYGYTF. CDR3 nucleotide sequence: TGTGCCAGCTCACCAGTGGAGGGTAGGAACTATGGCTACACCTTC.

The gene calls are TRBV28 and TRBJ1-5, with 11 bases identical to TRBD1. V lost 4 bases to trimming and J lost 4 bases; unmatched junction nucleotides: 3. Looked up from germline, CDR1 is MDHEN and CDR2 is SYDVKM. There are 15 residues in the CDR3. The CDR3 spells CASSWTGGKNQPQHF. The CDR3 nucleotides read TGTGCCAGCAGTTGGACAGGGGGCAAGAATCAGCCCCAGCATTTT.

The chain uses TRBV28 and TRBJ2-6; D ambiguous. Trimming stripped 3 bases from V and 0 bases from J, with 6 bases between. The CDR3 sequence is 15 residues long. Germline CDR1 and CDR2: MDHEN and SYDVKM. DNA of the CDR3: TGTGCCAGCAGTTTCGAATCCTCTGGGGCCAACGTCCTGACTTTC. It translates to CASSFESSGANVLTF. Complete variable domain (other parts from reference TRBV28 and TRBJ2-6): DVKVTQSSRYLVKRTGEKVFLECVQDMDHENMFWYRQDPGLGLRLIYFSYDVKMKEKGDIPEGYSVSREKKERFSLILESASTNQTSMYLCASSFESSGANVLTFGAGSRLTVL.

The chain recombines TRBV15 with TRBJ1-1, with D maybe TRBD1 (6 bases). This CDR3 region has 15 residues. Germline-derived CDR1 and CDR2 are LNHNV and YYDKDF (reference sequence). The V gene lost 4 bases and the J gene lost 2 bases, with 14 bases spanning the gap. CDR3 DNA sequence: TGTGCCACCAGCACCACACAGGGCACCAACACTGAAGCTTTCTTT. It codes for CATSTTQGTNTEAFF.

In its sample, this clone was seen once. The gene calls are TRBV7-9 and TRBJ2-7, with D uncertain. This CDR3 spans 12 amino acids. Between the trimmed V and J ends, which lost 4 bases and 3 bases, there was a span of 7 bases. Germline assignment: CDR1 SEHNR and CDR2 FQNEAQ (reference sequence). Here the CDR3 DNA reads TGTGCCAGCAGCTCCGATCGCTACGAGCAGTACTTC. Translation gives CASSSDRYEQYF. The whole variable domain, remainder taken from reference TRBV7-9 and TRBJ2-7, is DTGVSQNPRHKITKRGQNVTFRCDPISEHNRLYWYRQTLGQGPEFLTYFQNEAQLEKSRLLSDRFSAERPKGSFSTLEIQRTEQGDSAMYLCASSSDRYEQYFGPGTRLTVT.

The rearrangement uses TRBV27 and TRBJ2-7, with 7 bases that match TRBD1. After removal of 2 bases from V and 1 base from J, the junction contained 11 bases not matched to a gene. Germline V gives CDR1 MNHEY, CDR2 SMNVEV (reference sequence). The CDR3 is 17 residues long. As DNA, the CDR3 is TGTGCCAGCAGTTTAGTGGAAGGGGGCGTAGGGTCCTACGAGCAGTACTTC. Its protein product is CASSLVEGGVGSYEQYF.

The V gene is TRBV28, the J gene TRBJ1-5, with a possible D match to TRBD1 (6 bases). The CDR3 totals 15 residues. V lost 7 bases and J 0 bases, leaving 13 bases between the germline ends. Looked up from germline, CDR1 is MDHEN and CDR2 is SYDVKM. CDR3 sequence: CASKTGLHSNQPQHF. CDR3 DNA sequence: TGTGCCAGCAAGACAGGCTTACATAGCAATCAGCCCCAGCATTTT.

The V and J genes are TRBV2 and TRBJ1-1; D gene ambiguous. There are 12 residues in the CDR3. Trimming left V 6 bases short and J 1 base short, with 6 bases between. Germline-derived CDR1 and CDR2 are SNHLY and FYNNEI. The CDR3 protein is CASREKNTEAFF. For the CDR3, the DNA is TGTGCCAGCAGGGAAAAGAACACTGAAGCTTTCTTT. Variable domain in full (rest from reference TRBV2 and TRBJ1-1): EPEVTQTPSHQVTQMGQEVILRCVPISNHLYFYWYRQILGQKVEFLVSFYNNEISEKSEIFDDQFSVERPDGSNFTLKIRSTKLEDSAMYFCASREKNTEAFFGQGTRLTVV.

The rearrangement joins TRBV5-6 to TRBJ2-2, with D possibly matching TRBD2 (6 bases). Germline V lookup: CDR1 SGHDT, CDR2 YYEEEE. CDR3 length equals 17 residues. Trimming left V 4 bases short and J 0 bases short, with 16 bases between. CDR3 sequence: CASSPRGLYPNTGELFF. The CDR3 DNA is TGTGCCAGCAGCCCGAGAGGACTATACCCGAACACCGGGGAGCTGTTTTTT.

The CDR3 DNA reads as TGTGCCAGCAGCGAGGGGACTAGCGGGCCTCGGGACTACGAGCAGTACTTC. Translated, it gives CASSEGTSGPRDYEQYF. The chain uses TRBV6-4 and TRBJ2-7; 12 nucleotides align to TRBD2. Germline V gene lookup returns CDR1 MRHNA and CDR2 SNTAGT. J lost 3 bases, V lost 6 bases, and 12 bases had no gene match. The CDR3 has 17 residues.

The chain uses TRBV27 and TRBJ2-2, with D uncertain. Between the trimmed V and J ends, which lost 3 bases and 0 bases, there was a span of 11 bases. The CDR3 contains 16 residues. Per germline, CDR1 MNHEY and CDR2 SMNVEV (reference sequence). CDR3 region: CASSFSPGTNTGELFF. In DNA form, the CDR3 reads TGTGCCAGCAGTTTTTCACCTGGGACGAACACCGGGGAGCTGTTTTTT.